The clone carrying this TCR beta chain was found a few times. The sample comes from a study of identical twins. TCRdb itself ran the 5' RACE reads through MiXCR, one entry per CDR3 protein. The sample contains a few hundred thousand distinct CDR3 sequences, around an eighth of which appear only once. The V gene lost 0 bases and the J gene lost 4 bases, with 16 bases spanning the gap. This CDR3 has 15 residues. CDR1 and CDR2 from the germline V gene are DFQATT and SNEGSKA (reference sequence). This same sample was also part of a study on yellow fever vaccine responses in identical twins.

V and J are TRBV20-1 and TRBJ2-7; D is ambiguous. This TCR was recovered from a woman under 30 in good health. Input material: CD4+ T cells sorted from blood. CDR3 sequence: CSARDPRRGMYEQYF. For the CDR3, the DNA is TGCAGTGCTAGAGACCCCCGGAGAGGCATGTACGAGCAGTACTTC.